Presented here are 5 T cell receptor beta chains from one specimen sequenced in a study of CD8 T cells in ankylosing spondylitis. General study findings and limits: One TCR beta motif, made up of under ten highly homologous variants, appeared characteristic of ankylosing spondylitis blood.

No antigen has been identified for these receptors. Using its own MiXCR run on the 5' RACE reads, TCRdb lists one record per CDR3 protein. The repertoire holds about 500,000 distinct CDR3 sequences, 5.3% seen once, with around 3.5% in the top ten. Sequenced input: blood, either unsorted or a sorted T cell fraction (not recorded which). The receptors were sampled from a male donor with ankylosing spondylitis.

This clonotype was seen many times. This chain joins TRBV6-5 and TRBJ2-2; D uncertain. This CDR3 contains 14 residues. The V and J ends lost 3 bases and 4 bases respectively, with 9 bases between them. The germline V gene encodes CDR1 MNHEY and CDR2 SVGAGI. For the CDR3, the DNA is TGTGCCAGCAGTTATGGTTACCCCACCGGGGAGCTGTTTTTT. It specifies CASSYGYPTGELFF.

This clonotype has just a few counts. In nucleotides, the CDR3 is TGTGCCAGCAGTCTATACGGGACGGTATACGAGCAGTACTTC. Residues: CASSLYGTVYEQYF. The chain uses TRBV12-3 or TRBV12-4 and TRBJ2-7; D might be TRBD1 or TRBD2, each matching 5 bases. V lost 5 bases and J 4 bases, leaving 15 bases between the germline ends. This CDR3 comprises 14 residues.

At least ten counts were recorded for this clonotype. The genes are TRBV7-2 and TRBJ1-5; possibly TRBD1 for D (5 bases). The V end lost 6 bases, the J end lost 9 bases, and 24 bases lay between the germline ends. This CDR3 spans 16 amino acids. From germline, CDR1 is SGHTA and CDR2 FQGNSA. The CDR3: CASRANGGDSPTPQHF. The CDR3 DNA follows: TGTGCCAGCAGGGCTAATGGGGGTGACTCTCCGACGCCCCAGCATTTT.

This clonotype was counted at least ten times. The chain has TRBV29-1 and TRBJ1-1; no firm D call. In germline, CDR1 is SQVTM, CDR2 ANQGSEA. V lost 3 bases, J lost 1 base, and 9 bases lay in between. The CDR3 loop spans 13 amino acids. CDR3 in amino acids: CSVDSTWNTEAFF. CDR3 nucleotides: TGCAGCGTTGACAGCACATGGAACACTGAAGCTTTCTTT.

This clonotype was observed a few times. The J gene is TRBJ2-5, the V gene TRBV20-1, with D maybe TRBD2 (6 bases). The CDR3 sequence is 15 residues long. Per the germline V gene, CDR1 is DFQATT and CDR2 is SNEGSKA (reference sequence). V gave up 5 bases and J gave up 5 bases, with 21 bases separating them. The DNA for the CDR3 is TGCAGTGCTCCAGCGGGCTTACACACCGCGGAGACCCAGTACTTC. Encoded protein: CSAPAGLHTAETQYF.